These 16 T cell receptor beta chains were all obtained from the same sample, sequenced in a study of blood T cell repertoires in COVID-19. TCRdb's copy holds only in-frame clones and misses some; the assay was immunoSEQ multiplex PCR. The table has under 200,000 clones, 75% to 90% seen once. The sequenced sample consisted of peripheral blood. These receptors were obtained from a man between 65 and 79 years old with active or convalescent COVID-19.

The chain employs TRBV6-2 or TRBV6-3 and TRBJ2-1; D possibly corresponds to TRBD1 (6 bases). This CDR3 is built from 16 residues. V lost 2 bases to trimming and J lost 4 bases, with 15 bases between them. CDR1 and CDR2 (germline): MNHEY, SVGEGT. The CDR3 sequence is CASSYRGGALYNEQFF. Here the CDR3 DNA reads TGTGCCAGCAGTTACCGAGGGGGAGCGCTATACAATGAGCAGTTCTTC.

This clone is a singleton in its sample. This rearrangement joins TRBV3-1 (or the pseudogene TRBV3-2) to TRBJ1-4; D is ambiguous. CDR3 length: 13 amino acids. Trimming took 3 bases from V and 0 from J, leaving 2 bases between them. CDR1 is LGHDT and CDR2 is YNNKEL in the germline V gene (reference sequence). In DNA, the CDR3 is TGTGCCAGCAGCCACGCAACTAATGAAAAACTGTTTTTT. The encoded protein is CASSHATNEKLFF.

The V call is TRBV15, the J call TRBJ2-3; a weak D match, TRBD1 (6 bases). Germline CDR1 is LNHNV and CDR2 is YYDKDF (reference sequence). Trimming removed 5 bases at V and 3 bases at J, with 18 bases between. The CDR3 sequence is 16 residues long. CDR3 in DNA: TGTGCCACCAGCGGCCTTCAGGACAGCCCTACAGATACGCAGTATTTT. Its translation: CATSGLQDSPTDTQYF.

This clone was detected once. This chain connects TRBV6-5 to TRBJ1-2; TRBD1 might be the D (6 bases). The germline CDR1 and CDR2 sequences are MNHEY and SVGAGI. Trimming shortened V by 5 bases and J by 4 bases, and 14 bases separated the two germline ends. CDR3 length equals 14 residues. CDR3 sequence reads: CASSRRDNLYGYTF. CDR3 sequence (DNA): TGTGCCAGCAGTCGCCGGGACAACCTCTATGGCTACACCTTC.

The CDR3 region is CASSPLEREETQYF. The CDR3 region has the DNA TGTGCCAGCTCACCACTCGAGCGAGAAGAGACCCAGTACTTC. The chain couples TRBV18 to TRBJ2-5, with unresolved D. From germline, CDR1 is KGHSH and CDR2 LQKENI. CDR3 length: 14 amino acids. Trimming stripped 1 base from V and 3 bases from J, with 9 bases between.

The chain uses TRBV5-5 and TRBJ2-3; a possible D gene is TRBD2 (5 bases). This CDR3 has 15 amino acids. Germline lookup yields CDR1 SGHKS and CDR2 YYEKEE (reference sequence). V lost 4 bases to trimming and J lost 4 bases, with 16 bases between them. Written as DNA, the CDR3 is TGTGCCAGCAGCACCCGCGGACTCATCCCAGATACGCAGTATTTT. Its translation is CASSTRGLIPDTQYF.

The rearrangement links TRBV28 to TRBJ1-3; tentative D call: TRBD1 (5 bases). This CDR3 region has 15 residues. CDR1 and CDR2 (germline): MDHEN, SYDVKM. The germline V and J ends were trimmed by 4 bases and 0 bases, with 10 bases remaining between them. CDR3: CASSSLGGSGNTIYF. The CDR3 nucleotides are TGTGCCAGCAGTTCCTTGGGGGGCTCTGGAAACACCATATATTTT.

The table lists this clone with a few counts. The chain is built from TRBV10-1 and TRBJ1-5; maybe TRBD1 (6 bases). With 10 bases removed from V and 9 bases from J, the gap between germline ends came to 10 bases. Germline V CDR1 and CDR2: WNHNN, SYGVQD (reference sequence). CDR3 length: 10 residues. The CDR3 DNA is TGCGCCACACCCAGGGGGCCCCAGCATTTT. This codes for CATPRGPQHF.

J is TRBJ2-1 and V is TRBV10-1; D ambiguous. The CDR3 is 11 amino acids. Trimming cost V 6 bases and J 7 bases, with 7 bases left between them. CDR1 and CDR2 from the germline V gene are WNHNN and SYGVQD (reference sequence). DNA for the CDR3: TGCGCCAGCAGCCTCGGGAATGAGCAGTTCTTC. Translated, it gives CASSLGNEQFF.

The table lists this clone with a few counts. V and J are TRBV5-6 and TRBJ1-5; D is perhaps TRBD1 (6 bases). Between the trimmed V and J ends, which lost 0 bases and 2 bases, there was a span of 15 bases. Germline-derived CDR1 and CDR2 are SGHDT and YYEEEE. The CDR3 runs 17 residues. The DNA for the CDR3 is TGTGCCAGCAGCTTGGGCCTAGTGGGGGCGGGCAATCAGCCCCAGCATTTT. Translating gives CASSLGLVGAGNQPQHF.

This chain connects TRBV27 to TRBJ2-1; 11 bases match TRBD2. CDR1 is MNHEY and CDR2 is SMNVEV in the germline V gene (reference sequence). V lost 5 bases and J lost 7; bases outside the gene matches: 7. The CDR3 loop spans 15 amino acids. The CDR3 sequence is CASSALAGGANEQFF. Here the CDR3 DNA reads TGTGCCAGCAGTGCGCTAGCGGGGGGAGCGAATGAGCAGTTCTTC.

This sequence joins TRBV9 and TRBJ1-6, with TRBD1 as a possible D gene (5 bases). CDR1 SGDLS and CDR2 YYNGEE come from the germline V gene. The CDR3 runs to 16 residues. V was pared by 0 bases and J by 5 bases, with 12 bases between. The CDR3 nucleotides read TGTGCCAGCAGCGTAGGGGCAGGGTCGAATAATTCACCCCTCCACTTT. The encoded protein is CASSVGAGSNNSPLHF.

J is TRBJ1-1 and V is TRBV30, with D perhaps TRBD1 (5 bases). CDR1 is GTSNPN, CDR2 SVGIG, per germline (reference sequence). V was cut by 8 bases and J by 1 base, with 23 bases left in between. This CDR3 spans 16 amino acids. The CDR3 bases are TGTGCCCTGGATCATCCGGCGGGGGTCGGGAACACTGAAGCTTTCTTT. Residues: CALDHPAGVGNTEAFF.

The chain couples TRBV6-6 to TRBJ2-7; tentatively, D is TRBD2 (6 bases). The CDR3 totals 13 residues. V was cut by 7 bases and J by 2 bases, with 12 bases left in between. From germline, CDR1 is MNHNY and CDR2 SVGAGI (reference sequence). The CDR3 DNA is TGTGCCAGCAAGGGCGGGATCCCCTACGAGCAGTACTTC. It codes for CASKGGIPYEQYF.

The CDR3 bases are TGCGCCAGCAGTGGCCGGAGAGGCTATGGCTACACCTTC. It codes for CASSGRRGYGYTF. The rearrangement uses TRBV4-3 and TRBJ1-2; no definite D call. Germline V CDR1 and CDR2: LGHNA, YSLEER. This CDR3 contains 13 residues. The V and J ends lost 6 bases and 4 bases respectively, with 12 bases between them.

The chain couples TRBV5-4 to TRBJ2-5; 10 nucleotides match TRBD2. The CDR3 covers 15 residues. Losses at the gene ends were 0 bases for V and 9 bases for J; bases not matched to a gene: 8. The V gene's germline CDR1 is SGHNT and CDR2 YYREEE (reference sequence). This CDR3 is CASSLAGTSVEAQYF. CDR3 bases: TGTGCCAGCAGCTTGGCCGGGACTAGCGTGGAGGCCCAGTACTTC.